This is a list of T cell receptor beta chains from one sample in a study of blood T cell repertoires in COVID-19. Clones were sequenced by immunoSEQ multiplex PCR, and TCRdb holds only the in-frame ones, with some missing. The sample holds about 320,000 clones, around 84% seen once. Sequencing was done on a sample of PBMCs or T cells enriched from blood (not recorded which). The receptors originated from a woman in her 30s who had been exposed to COVID-19. CDR3s include the opening cysteine and the closing phenylalanine or tryptophan. The order of the fields is J gene, D gene, V gene, clone size, CDR3 protein, CDR3 DNA. A D gene is named only where the DNA matches it firmly. The listing skips clone size in some rows; elsewhere it reads once, few, many or a size class.

j_call: TRBJ1-1
d_call: NA
v_call: TRBV7-8
clone_size: NA
cdr3_aa: CASSRAGVTNTEAFF
cdr3_nt: TGTGCCAGCAGTCGAGCAGGGGTAACGAACACTGAAGCTTTCTTT

j_call: TRBJ2-2
d_call: TRBD2
v_call: TRBV9
clone_size: NA
cdr3_aa: CASSVGGTSKNTGELFF
cdr3_nt: TGTGCCAGCAGCGTAGGAGGGACTAGCAAGAACACCGGGGAGCTGTTTTTT

j_call: TRBJ2-7
d_call: NA
v_call: TRBV6-2/TRBV6-3
clone_size: NA
cdr3_aa: CASSTDGTYEQYF
cdr3_nt: TGTGCCAGCAGTACAGACGGAACCTACGAGCAGTACTTC

j_call: TRBJ1-2
d_call: TRBD1
v_call: TRBV4-3
clone_size: NA
cdr3_aa: CASSQDLSPGQAAYGYTF
cdr3_nt: TGCGCCAGCAGCCAAGATCTCTCCCCGGGACAGGCAGCCTATGGCTACACCTTC

j_call: TRBJ1-5
d_call: NA
v_call: TRBV27
clone_size: NA
cdr3_aa: CASSPERQGRGNQPQHF
cdr3_nt: TGTGCCAGCAGCCCTGAGCGTCAGGGGCGAGGCAATCAGCCCCAGCATTTT

j_call: TRBJ1-1
d_call: NA
v_call: TRBV19
clone_size: many
cdr3_aa: CASSIGSENTEAFF
cdr3_nt: TGTGCCAGTAGTATAGGGTCAGAGAACACTGAAGCTTTCTTT

j_call: TRBJ2-5
d_call: NA
v_call: TRBV9
clone_size: NA
cdr3_aa: CASSVEPSSETQYF
cdr3_nt: TGTGCCAGCAGCGTAGAACCCTCTAGCGAGACCCAGTACTTC

j_call: TRBJ2-7
d_call: NA
v_call: TRBV5-1
clone_size: NA
cdr3_aa: CASSFPSREQYF
cdr3_nt: TGCGCCAGCAGCTTTCCATCCAGGGAGCAGTACTTC

j_call: TRBJ1-4
d_call: NA
v_call: TRBV7-9
clone_size: few
cdr3_aa: CASSLGAINEKLFF
cdr3_nt: TGTGCCAGCAGCTTGGGGGCGATTAATGAAAAACTGTTTTTT

j_call: TRBJ1-5
d_call: NA
v_call: TRBV28
clone_size: NA
cdr3_aa: CASSSGGSNQPQHF
cdr3_nt: TGTGCCAGCAGTTCGGGGGGTAGCAATCAGCCCCAGCATTTT

j_call: TRBJ2-2
d_call: NA
v_call: TRBV15
clone_size: NA
cdr3_aa: CATSRVGANTGELFF
cdr3_nt: TGTGCCACCAGCAGAGTAGGAGCGAACACCGGGGAGCTGTTTTTT

j_call: TRBJ1-2
d_call: TRBD1
v_call: TRBV30
clone_size: NA
cdr3_aa: CAWNKGGNYGYTF
cdr3_nt: TGTGCCTGGAATAAAGGGGGCAACTATGGCTACACCTTC

j_call: TRBJ1-1
d_call: NA
v_call: TRBV2
clone_size: NA
cdr3_aa: CASSESIRGARPEAFF
cdr3_nt: TGTGCCAGCAGTGAATCGATTAGGGGCGCGCGTCCTGAAGCTTTCTTT

j_call: TRBJ2-1
d_call: TRBD2
v_call: TRBV4-2
clone_size: NA
cdr3_aa: CASSQALAGDYNEQFF
cdr3_nt: TGTGCCAGCAGCCAAGCGCTAGCGGGGGATTACAATGAGCAGTTCTTC

j_call: TRBJ1-1
d_call: NA
v_call: TRBV19
clone_size: few
cdr3_aa: CASSIDRDTEAFF
cdr3_nt: TGTGCCAGTAGTATAGACAGGGACACTGAAGCTTTCTTT

j_call: TRBJ2-7
d_call: TRBD2
v_call: TRBV2
clone_size: NA
cdr3_aa: CASTLSGVAYEQYF
cdr3_nt: TGTGCCAGCACTCTTAGCGGGGTGGCCTACGAGCAGTACTTC

j_call: TRBJ2-2
d_call: NA
v_call: TRBV6-5
clone_size: NA
cdr3_aa: CASSRGQPPTGELFF
cdr3_nt: TGTGCCAGCAGCCGGGGACAACCTCCTACCGGGGAGCTGTTTTTT

j_call: TRBJ1-3
d_call: NA
v_call: TRBV7-9
clone_size: NA
cdr3_aa: CASSTQPPLTAGLNRRNTIYF
cdr3_nt: TGTGCCAGCAGCACGCAACCTCCCCTGACGGCTGGACTAAACAGACGAAACACCATATATTTT

j_call: TRBJ1-5
d_call: NA
v_call: TRBV2
clone_size: NA
cdr3_aa: CASSSDMGNQPQHF
cdr3_nt: TGTGCCAGCTCTTCCGACATGGGCAATCAGCCCCAGCATTTT

j_call: TRBJ1-1
d_call: TRBD1
v_call: TRBV27
clone_size: few
cdr3_aa: CASMRDRRNTEAFF
cdr3_nt: TGTGCCAGCATGAGGGACAGACGGAACACTGAAGCTTTCTTT

j_call: TRBJ2-5
d_call: TRBD2
v_call: TRBV6-5
clone_size: NA
cdr3_aa: CASSFGNSGSGTQYF
cdr3_nt: TGTGCCAGCAGTTTTGGAAATAGCGGGAGCGGGACCCAGTACTTC

j_call: TRBJ2-5
d_call: TRBD2
v_call: TRBV19
clone_size: NA
cdr3_aa: CASSPRGERETQYF
cdr3_nt: TGTGCCAGTAGTCCCCGGGGGGAGCGAGAGACCCAGTACTTC

j_call: TRBJ2-1
d_call: TRBD2
v_call: TRBV27
clone_size: NA
cdr3_aa: CASSHTLAGGMEQFF
cdr3_nt: TGTGCCAGCAGCCATACACTAGCGGGAGGGATGGAGCAGTTCTTC

j_call: TRBJ2-7
d_call: NA
v_call: TRBV14
clone_size: few
cdr3_aa: CASSQDRGQGGNEQYF
cdr3_nt: TGTGCCAGCAGCCAAGATCGAGGCCAGGGCGGGAACGAGCAGTACTTC

j_call: TRBJ1-6
d_call: NA
v_call: TRBV2
clone_size: NA
cdr3_aa: CASRVGRNNSPLHF
cdr3_nt: TGTGCCAGCAGGGTCGGGAGGAATAATTCACCCCTCCACTTT

j_call: TRBJ1-2
d_call: NA
v_call: TRBV4-3
clone_size: NA
cdr3_aa: CASSQEEGPSYGYTF
cdr3_nt: TGCGCCAGCAGCCAAGAGGAGGGGCCATCCTATGGCTACACCTTC